One T cell receptor beta chain is described in this entry. Its antigen is still unknown. Germline V gene lookup returns CDR1 MNHEY and CDR2 SMNVEV (reference sequence). There are 12 residues in the CDR3. The V end was cut by 3 bases, the J end by 5 bases, with 8 bases between. The data stem from a study of cytomegalovirus exposure and HLA in healthy donors. Findings and limits, study-wide: In a later analysis, a missense DCLRE1C variant was linked to TCR beta V- and J-gene trimming.

This PCR relied on a set of 60 Vbeta primers and 13 Jbeta primers. TCRdb's copy holds only in-frame clones and misses some; the assay was immunoSEQ multiplex PCR. The sample shows 200,000 to 250,000 clones, around 80% of them seen only once. The chain recombines TRBV27 with TRBJ2-7; D possibly corresponds to TRBD1 (6 bases). Specimen: PBMCs. The clonotype was recovered from a boy between 10 and 17 years old in good health and CMV-seronegative. CDR3 nucleotide sequence: TGTGCCAGCAGTTTGAGACAGGACGAGCAGTACTTC. Translating it yields CASSLRQDEQYF.